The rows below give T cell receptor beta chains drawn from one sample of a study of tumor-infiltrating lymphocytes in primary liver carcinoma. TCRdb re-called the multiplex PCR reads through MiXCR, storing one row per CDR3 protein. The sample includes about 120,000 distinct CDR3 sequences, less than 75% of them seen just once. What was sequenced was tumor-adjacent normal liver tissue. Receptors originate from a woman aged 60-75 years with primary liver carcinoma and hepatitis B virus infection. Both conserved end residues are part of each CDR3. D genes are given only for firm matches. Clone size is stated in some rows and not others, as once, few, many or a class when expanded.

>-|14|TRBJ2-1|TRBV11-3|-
TGTGCCTGCAGCTTAGGGGCATACAACAATGAGCAATTCTTC
CACSLGAYNNEQFF
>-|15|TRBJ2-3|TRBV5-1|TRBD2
TGCGCCAGCAACACCGGGAGGACGAGCACAGATACGCAGTATTTT
CASNTGRTSTDTQYF
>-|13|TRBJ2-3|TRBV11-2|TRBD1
TGTGCAAGCAGCTTTACAGGGGCAGGTACGCAGTATTTT
CASSFTGAGTQYF
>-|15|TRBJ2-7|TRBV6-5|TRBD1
TGTGCCAGCAGAGCGCCGGGACAGGGGGATTACGAGGAGTACTTC
CASRAPGQGDYEEYF
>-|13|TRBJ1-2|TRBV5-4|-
TGTGCCAGCAGTGCCCGGGGACGGAATGGCTACTTCTTC
CASSARGRNGYFF
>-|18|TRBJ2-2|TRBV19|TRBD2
TGTGCCAGTAGTGCCCGGACTAGCGGGAGGGAGAACACCGGAGAGCTGTTTTTT
CASSARTSGRENTGELFF
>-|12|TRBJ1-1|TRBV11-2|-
TGTGCCAGCAGCTTAGATCTTATCCGGACTTTCTTT
CASSLDLIRTFF
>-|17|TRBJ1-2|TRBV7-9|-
TGTGCCAGCAGCTCCCTCCCAATTAGGGGGATTAACTATGGCTACACATTC
CASSSLPIRGINYGYTF
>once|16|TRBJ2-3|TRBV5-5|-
TGTGCCAGCAGCTTGGGCGTTGCGAGAGTGACCGATACGCAGTATTTT
CASSLGVARVTDTQYF
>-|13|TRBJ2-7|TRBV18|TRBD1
TGTGCCAGCTCCTCCGGGACAGGGAGCGAGCAGTACTTC
CASSSGTGSEQYF
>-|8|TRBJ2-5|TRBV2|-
TGTGCCACCAGCTTAGTGGACTTC
CATSLVDF
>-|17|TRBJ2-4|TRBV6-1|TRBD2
TGTGCCAGCCAAGAGTGGATTAGCGGGCTAGCCAAAAACATTCAGTACTTC
CASQEWISGLAKNIQYF
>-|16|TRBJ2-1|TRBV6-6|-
TGTGCCAGCAGCCCCAGTGGGATCAGATCCTACAATGAGCAGTTCTTC
CASSPSGIRSYNEQFF
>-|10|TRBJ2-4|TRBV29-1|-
TGCAGCGTTCTCGTACTTCCGTGGTACTTC
CSVLVLPWYF
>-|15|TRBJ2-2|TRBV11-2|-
TGTGCCAGCAACCCTCCGCATGGACCGACCGGGGAGTTGTTTTTT
CASNPPHGPTGELFF
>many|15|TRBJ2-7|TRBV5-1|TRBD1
TGCGCCAGCAGACCCGGACAGGGAGGTACCTACGAGCAGTACTTC
CASRPGQGGTYEQYF
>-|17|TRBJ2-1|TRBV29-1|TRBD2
TGCAGCGGTTCGTGGGGACTTCGACTAGCGGGAGGCAATGAGCAGTGCTTC
CSGSWGLRLAGGNEQCF
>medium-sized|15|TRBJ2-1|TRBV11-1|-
TGTGCCAGCAGCTTAGGGGGGACGACCTACAATGAGCAGTTCTTC
CASSLGGTTYNEQFF
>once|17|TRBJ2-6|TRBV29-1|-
TGCAACGTCCACCCAGGACAGCTTGGCTCTGGGGCCAACGTCCTGACTTTC
CNVHPGQLGSGANVLTF
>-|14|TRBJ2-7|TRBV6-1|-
TGTGCCTGCAGTGAACTCGTCCGCAACTACGAGCAGTACTTC
CACSELVRNYEQYF
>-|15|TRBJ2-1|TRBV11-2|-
TGTGTCAGCAGACAACAAGGGCCCTCCTACAATGAGCAGTATTTC
CVSRQQGPSYNEQYF
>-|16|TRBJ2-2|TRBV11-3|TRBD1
TGTGCCAACAGCTTAGGAGGTGCAGGGGGCACAGGGGAGCTGTTTTTT
CANSLGGAGGTGELFF
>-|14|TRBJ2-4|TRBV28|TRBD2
TGTGCCAGCATCGGGGGACTAGCCAAAAACATTCAGTGCTTC
CASIGGLAKNIQCF
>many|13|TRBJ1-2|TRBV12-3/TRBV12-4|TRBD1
TGTGCCAGCCGGAGGGGACAGGGAGGTGGCTACACCTTC
CASRRGQGGGYTF
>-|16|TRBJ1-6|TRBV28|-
TGTGCCAGCAGCCAAGGGTCTCCGGTTGGGTGTTCACCTCTCCACTTT
CASSQGSPVGCSPLHF
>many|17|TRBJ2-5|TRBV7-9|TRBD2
TGTGCCAGCAGCTTAGTCACTAGCGGGAGTTTCCAAGAGACCCAGTACTTC
CASSLVTSGSFQETQYF
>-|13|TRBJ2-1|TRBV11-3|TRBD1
TGTGCCAGCAGCTCATCTCGGGTAAGGGGGCAATTCTTC
CASSSSRVRGQFF
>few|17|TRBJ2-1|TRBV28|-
TGTGCCAGCACCTCTCTCCCCGGGGCCAGGGGATACAATGAGCAGTTCTTC
CASTSLPGARGYNEQFF
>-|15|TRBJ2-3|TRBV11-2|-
TGTGCCAGCAACTTCGGACTAAGACGCACAGATACGCACTATTTT
CASNFGLRRTDTHYF
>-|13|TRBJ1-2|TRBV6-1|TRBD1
TGTGCCAGCAGTGGACAGGGAGTGATGGACTACACCTTC
CASSGQGVMDYTF
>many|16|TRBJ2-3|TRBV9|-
TGTGCCAGCAGCCAGCAGGATGAGCGGTTCACAGATACGCAGTATTTT
CASSQQDERFTDTQYF
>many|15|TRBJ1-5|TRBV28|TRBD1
TGTGCCAGCAGCTTACAGGGGGCTCAAAATCAGCCCCAGCATTTT
CASSLQGAQNQPQHF